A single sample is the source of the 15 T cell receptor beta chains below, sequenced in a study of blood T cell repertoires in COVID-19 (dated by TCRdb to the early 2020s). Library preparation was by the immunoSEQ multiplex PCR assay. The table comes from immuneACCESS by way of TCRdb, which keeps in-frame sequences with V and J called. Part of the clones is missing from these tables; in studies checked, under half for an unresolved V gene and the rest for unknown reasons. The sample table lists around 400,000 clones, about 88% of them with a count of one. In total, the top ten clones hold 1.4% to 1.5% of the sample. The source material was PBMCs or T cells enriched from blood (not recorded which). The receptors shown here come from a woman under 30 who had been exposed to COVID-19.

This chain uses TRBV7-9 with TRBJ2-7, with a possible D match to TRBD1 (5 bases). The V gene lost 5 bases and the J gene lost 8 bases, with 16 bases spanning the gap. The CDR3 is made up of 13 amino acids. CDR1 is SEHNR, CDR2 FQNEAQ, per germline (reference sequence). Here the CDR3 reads CASSPDTPGKQYF. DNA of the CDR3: TGTGCCAGCAGCCCAGATACACCAGGGAAGCAGTACTTC.

DNA of the CDR3: TGTGCCAGCAGCTTAAGGGGGACTAGCGGGGAGGTCTACGAGCAGTACTTC. It translates to CASSLRGTSGEVYEQYF. The rearrangement uses TRBV7-2 and TRBJ2-7, with 13 nucleotides matching TRBD2. Germline V CDR1 and CDR2: SGHTA, FQGNSA. The CDR3 has 17 amino acids. The trim removed 2 bases at V and 3 bases at J, leaving 7 bases unmatched.

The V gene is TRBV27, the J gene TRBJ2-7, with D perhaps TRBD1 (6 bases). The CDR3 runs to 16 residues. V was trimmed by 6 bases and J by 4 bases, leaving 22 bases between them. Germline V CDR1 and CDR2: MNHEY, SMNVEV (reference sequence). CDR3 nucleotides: TGTGCCAGCAGAAAGAAAGCCGGGACACCCGAATACGAGCAGTACTTC. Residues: CASRKKAGTPEYEQYF.

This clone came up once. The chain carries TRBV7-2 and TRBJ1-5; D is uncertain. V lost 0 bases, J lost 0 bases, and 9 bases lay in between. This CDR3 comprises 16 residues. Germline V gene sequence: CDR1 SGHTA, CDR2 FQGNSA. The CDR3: CASSLAGFASNQPQHF. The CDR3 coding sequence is TGTGCCAGCAGCTTAGCGGGCTTTGCTAGCAATCAGCCCCAGCATTTT.

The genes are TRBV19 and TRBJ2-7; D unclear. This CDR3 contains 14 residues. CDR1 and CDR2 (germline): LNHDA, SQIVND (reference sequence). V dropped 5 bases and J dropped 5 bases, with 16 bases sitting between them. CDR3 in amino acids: CASSPYRLVNEQYF. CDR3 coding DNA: TGTGCCAGTAGTCCCTACCGCTTGGTTAACGAGCAGTACTTC.

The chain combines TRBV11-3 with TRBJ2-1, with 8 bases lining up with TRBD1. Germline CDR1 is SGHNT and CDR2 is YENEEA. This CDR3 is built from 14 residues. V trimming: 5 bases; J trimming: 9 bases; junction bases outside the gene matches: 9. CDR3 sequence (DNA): TGTGCCAGCAGCCCAAATCCAGGGGGCGGTGAGCAGTTCTTC. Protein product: CASSPNPGGGEQFF.

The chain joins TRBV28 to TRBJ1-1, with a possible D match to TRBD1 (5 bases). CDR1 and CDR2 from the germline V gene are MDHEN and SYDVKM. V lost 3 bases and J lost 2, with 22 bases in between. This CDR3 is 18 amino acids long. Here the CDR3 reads CASSLYWAGKGFNTEAFF. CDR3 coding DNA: TGTGCCAGCAGTTTGTATTGGGCAGGTAAGGGGTTCAACACTGAAGCTTTCTTT.

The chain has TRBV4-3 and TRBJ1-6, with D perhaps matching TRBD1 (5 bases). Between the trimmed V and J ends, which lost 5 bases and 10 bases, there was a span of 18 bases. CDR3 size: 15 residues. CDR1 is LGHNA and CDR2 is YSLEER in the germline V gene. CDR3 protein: CASSVGKQAISPLHF. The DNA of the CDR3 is TGCGCCAGCAGCGTAGGGAAACAGGCGATATCACCCCTCCACTTT.

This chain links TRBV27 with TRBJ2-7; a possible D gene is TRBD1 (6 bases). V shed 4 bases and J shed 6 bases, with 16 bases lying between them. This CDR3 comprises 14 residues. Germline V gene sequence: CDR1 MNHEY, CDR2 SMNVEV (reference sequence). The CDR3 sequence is CASSYLKDSSEQYF. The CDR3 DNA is TGTGCCAGCAGTTATCTTAAGGACAGTTCCGAGCAGTACTTC.

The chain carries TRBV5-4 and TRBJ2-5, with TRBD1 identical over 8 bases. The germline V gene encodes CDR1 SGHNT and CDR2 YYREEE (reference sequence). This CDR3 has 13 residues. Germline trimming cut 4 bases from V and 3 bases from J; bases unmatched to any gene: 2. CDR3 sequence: CASSPQGEETQYF. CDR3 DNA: TGTGCCAGCAGCCCACAGGGGGAAGAGACCCAGTACTTC.

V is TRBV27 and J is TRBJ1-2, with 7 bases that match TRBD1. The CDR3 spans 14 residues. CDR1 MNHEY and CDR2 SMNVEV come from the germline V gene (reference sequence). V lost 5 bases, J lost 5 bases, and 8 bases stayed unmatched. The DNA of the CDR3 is TGTGCCAGCAGTACCTCGGACAGGATGTATGGCTACACCTTC. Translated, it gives CASSTSDRMYGYTF.

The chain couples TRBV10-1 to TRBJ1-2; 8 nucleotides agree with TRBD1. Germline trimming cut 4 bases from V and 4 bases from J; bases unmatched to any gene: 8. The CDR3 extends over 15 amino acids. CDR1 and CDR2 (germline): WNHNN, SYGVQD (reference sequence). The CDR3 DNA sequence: TGCGCCAGCAGTGGCCGAGGACAGGGTTCCTATGGCTACACCTTC. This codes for CASSGRGQGSYGYTF.

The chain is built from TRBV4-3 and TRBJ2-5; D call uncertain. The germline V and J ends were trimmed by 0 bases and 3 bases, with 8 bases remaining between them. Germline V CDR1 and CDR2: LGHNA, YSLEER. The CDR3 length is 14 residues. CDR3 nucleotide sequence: TGCGCCAGCAGCCAAGACTGGAGTGAAGAGACCCAGTACTTC. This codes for CASSQDWSEETQYF.

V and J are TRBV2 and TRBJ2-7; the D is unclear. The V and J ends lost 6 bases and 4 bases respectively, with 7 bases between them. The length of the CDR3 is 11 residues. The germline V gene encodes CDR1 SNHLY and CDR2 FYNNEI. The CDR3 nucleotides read TGTGCCAGCAGCGAGATTTACGAGCAGTACTTC. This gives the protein CASSEIYEQYF. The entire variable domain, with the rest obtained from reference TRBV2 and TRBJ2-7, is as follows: EPEVTQTPSHQVTQMGQEVILRCVPISNHLYFYWYRQILGQKVEFLVSFYNNEISEKSEIFDDQFSVERPDGSNFTLKIRSTKLEDSAMYFCASSEIYEQYFGPGTRLTVT.

This CDR3 is CASSLFGSETQYF. The DNA for the CDR3 is TGTGCCAGCAGTTTATTCGGGTCTGAGACCCAGTACTTC. V gene TRBV27 combines with J gene TRBJ2-5; D not certain. The V and J ends lost 1 base and 5 bases respectively, with 8 bases between them. The V gene's germline CDR1 is MNHEY and CDR2 SMNVEV (reference sequence). There are 13 residues in the CDR3.